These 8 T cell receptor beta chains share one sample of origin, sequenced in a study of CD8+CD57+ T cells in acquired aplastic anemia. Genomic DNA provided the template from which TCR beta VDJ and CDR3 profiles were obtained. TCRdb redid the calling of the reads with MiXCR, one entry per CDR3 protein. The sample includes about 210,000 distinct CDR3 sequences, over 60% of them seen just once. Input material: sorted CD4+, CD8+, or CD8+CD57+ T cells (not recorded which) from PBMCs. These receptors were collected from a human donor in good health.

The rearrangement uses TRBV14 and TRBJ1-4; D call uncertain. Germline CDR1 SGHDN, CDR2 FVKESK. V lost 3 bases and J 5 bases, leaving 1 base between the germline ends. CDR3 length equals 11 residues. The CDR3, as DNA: TGTGCCAGCAGCCAGAATGAAAAACTGTTTTTT. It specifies CASSQNEKLFF.

This CDR3 reads CATSAAGVFNEQFF. CDR3 nucleotide sequence: TGTGCCACCTCGGCGGCGGGAGTCTTTAATGAGCAGTTCTTC. This sequence joins TRBV7-8 and TRBJ2-1, with 7 bases fitting TRBD2. V shed 10 bases, J shed 7 bases, and the junction held 13 bases outside the gene matches. The CDR3 covers 14 residues. CDR1 SGHVS and CDR2 FQNEAQ come from the germline V gene.

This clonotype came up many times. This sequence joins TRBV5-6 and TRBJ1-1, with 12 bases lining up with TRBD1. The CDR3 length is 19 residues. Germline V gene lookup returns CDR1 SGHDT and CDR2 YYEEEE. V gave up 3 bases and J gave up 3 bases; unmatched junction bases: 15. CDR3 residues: CASSSPRDRGLKEDTEAFF. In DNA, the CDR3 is TGTGCCAGCAGCTCTCCCCGGGACAGGGGGCTTAAGGAGGACACTGAAGCTTTCTTT.

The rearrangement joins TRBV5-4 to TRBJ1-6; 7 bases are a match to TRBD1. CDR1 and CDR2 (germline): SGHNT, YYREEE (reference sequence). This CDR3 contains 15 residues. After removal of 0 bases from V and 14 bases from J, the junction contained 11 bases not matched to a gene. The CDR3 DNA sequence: TGTGCCAGCAGCTTGGAGGGGACAGCCGCGAGGTCCCTCCACTTT. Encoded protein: CASSLEGTAARSLHF.

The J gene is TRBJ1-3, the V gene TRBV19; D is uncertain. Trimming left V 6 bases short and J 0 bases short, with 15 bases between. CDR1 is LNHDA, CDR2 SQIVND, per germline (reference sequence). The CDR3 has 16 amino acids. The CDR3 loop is CASRGTQWSSGNTIYF. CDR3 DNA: TGTGCCAGTAGGGGAACCCAGTGGAGCTCTGGAAACACCATATATTTT.

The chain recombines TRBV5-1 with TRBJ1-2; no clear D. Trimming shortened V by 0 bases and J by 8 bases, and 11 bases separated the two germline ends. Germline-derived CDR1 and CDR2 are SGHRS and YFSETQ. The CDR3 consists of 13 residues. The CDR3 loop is CASSLGPGQGYTF. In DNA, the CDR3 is TGCGCCAGCAGCTTGGGGCCCGGGCAAGGCTACACCTTC.

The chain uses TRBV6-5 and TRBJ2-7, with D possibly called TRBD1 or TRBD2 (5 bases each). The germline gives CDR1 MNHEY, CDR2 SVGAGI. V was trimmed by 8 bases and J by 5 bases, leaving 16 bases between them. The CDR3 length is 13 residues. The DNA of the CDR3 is TGTGCCAGCGGGCTCCGGGGCTGGAACGAGCAGTACTTC. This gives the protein CASGLRGWNEQYF.

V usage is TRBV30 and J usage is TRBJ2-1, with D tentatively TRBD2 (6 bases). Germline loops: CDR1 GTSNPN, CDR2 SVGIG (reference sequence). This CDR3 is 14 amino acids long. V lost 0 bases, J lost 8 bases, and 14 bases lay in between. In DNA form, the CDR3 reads TGTGCCTGGAGTGTGAACGGGAGAACGCATGAGCAGTTCTTC. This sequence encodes CAWSVNGRTHEQFF.